This TCR beta chain was sequenced for a study of control samples from healthy donors and cancer patients. The protocol was immunoSEQ multiplex PCR, while the TCRdb copy is restricted to in-frame clones and leaves out a portion. The table has 150,000 to 200,000 clones, 94% seen once. The germline V and J ends were trimmed by 5 bases and 1 base, with 14 bases remaining between them. The length of the CDR3 is 15 residues. Germline CDR1 ENHRY, CDR2 SYGVKD. Sequencing was carried out using blood. The TCR was taken from a woman in her late teens or twenties in good health. V is TRBV10-3 and J is TRBJ1-1, with D possibly matching TRBD1 (6 bases). This chain's CDR3 is CAISSLEGQNTEAFF. CDR3 nucleotides: TGTGCCATCAGTTCCCTAGAGGGACAGAACACTGAAGCTTTCTTT.